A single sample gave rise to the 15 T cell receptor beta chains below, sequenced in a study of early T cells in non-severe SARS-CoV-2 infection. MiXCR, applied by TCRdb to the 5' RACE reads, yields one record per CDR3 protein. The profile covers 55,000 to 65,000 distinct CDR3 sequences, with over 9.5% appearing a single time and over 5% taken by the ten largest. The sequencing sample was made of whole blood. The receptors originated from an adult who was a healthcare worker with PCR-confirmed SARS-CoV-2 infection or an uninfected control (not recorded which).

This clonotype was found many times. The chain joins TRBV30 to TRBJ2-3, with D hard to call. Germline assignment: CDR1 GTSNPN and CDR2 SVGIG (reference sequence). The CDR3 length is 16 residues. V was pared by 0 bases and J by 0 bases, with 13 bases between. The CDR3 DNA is TGTGCCTGGAGTGTACTCCGGACGGCAAGCACAGATACGCAGTATTTT. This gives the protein CAWSVLRTASTDTQYF.

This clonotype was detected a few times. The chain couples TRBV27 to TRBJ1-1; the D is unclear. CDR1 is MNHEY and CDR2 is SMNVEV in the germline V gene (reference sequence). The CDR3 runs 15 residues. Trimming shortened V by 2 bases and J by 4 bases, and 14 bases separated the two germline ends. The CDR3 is CASSLGGPGATEAFF. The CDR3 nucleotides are TGTGCCAGCAGTTTAGGCGGGCCGGGAGCCACTGAAGCTTTCTTT.

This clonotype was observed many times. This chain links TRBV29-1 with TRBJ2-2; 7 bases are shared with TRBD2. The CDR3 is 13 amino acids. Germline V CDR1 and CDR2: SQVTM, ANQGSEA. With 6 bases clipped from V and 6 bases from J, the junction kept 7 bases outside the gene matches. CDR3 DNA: TGCAGCGTGGGGGACTATAGCGCCGGGGAGCTGTTTTTT. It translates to CSVGDYSAGELFF.

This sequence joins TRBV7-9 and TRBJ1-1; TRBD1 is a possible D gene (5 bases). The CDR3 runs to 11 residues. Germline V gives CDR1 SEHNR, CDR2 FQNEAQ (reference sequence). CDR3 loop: CLAGRDAEAFF. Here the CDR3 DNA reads TGTCTTGCGGGACGGGACGCTGAAGCTTTCTTT.

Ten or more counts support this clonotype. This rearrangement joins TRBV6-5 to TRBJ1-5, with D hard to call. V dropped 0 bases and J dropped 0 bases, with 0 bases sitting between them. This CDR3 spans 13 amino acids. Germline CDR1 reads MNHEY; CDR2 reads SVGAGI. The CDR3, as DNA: TGTGCCAGCAGTTACTCTAGCAATCAGCCCCAGCATTTT. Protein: CASSYSSNQPQHF.

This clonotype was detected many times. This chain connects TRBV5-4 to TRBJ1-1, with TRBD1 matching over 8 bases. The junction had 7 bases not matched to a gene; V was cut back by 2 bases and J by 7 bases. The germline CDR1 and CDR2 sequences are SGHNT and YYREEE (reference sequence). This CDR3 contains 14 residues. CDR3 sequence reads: CASSFGRGPNEAFF. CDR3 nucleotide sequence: TGTGCCAGCAGCTTTGGCAGGGGGCCTAATGAAGCTTTCTTT.

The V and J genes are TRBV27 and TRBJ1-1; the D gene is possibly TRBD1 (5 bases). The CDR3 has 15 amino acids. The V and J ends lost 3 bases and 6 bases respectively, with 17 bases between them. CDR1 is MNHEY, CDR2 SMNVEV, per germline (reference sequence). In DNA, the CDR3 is TGTGCCAGCAGTTTTTGGGGACCTCAGGGACCTGAAGCTTTCTTT. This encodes CASSFWGPQGPEAFF.

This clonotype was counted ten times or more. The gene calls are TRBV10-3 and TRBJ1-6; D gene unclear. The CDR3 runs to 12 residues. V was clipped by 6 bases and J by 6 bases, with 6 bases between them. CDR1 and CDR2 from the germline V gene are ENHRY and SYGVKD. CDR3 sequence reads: CAIRTANSPLHF. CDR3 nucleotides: TGTGCCATCAGAACGGCTAATTCACCCCTCCACTTT.

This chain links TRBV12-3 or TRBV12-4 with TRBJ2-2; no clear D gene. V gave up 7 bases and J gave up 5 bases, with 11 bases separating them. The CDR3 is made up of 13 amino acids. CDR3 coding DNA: TGTGCCAGCAACTGGGCAGGTACCGGGGAGCTGTTTTTT. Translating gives CASNWAGTGELFF.

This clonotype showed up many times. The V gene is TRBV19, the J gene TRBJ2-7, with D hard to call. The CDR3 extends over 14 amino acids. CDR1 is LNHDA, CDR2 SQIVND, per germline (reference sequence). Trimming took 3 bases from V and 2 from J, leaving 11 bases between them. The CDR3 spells CASSIGPSTYEQYF. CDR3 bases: TGTGCCAGTAGTATTGGCCCCTCCACCTACGAGCAGTACTTC.

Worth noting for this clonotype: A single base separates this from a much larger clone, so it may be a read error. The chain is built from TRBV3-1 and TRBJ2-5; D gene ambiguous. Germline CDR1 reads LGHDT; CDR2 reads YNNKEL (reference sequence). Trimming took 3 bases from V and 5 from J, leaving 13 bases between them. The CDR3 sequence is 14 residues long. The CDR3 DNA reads TGTGCCAGCAGCCAGTGGGCGATTGAGGAGACCCAGTACTTC. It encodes CASSQWAIEETQYF.

The CDR3 sequence: CSVRGLGTEAFF. Written as DNA, the CDR3 is TGCAGCGTTCGGGGGCTTGGCACTGAAGCTTTCTTT. The chain combines TRBV29-1 with TRBJ1-1, with D possibly being TRBD1 (6 bases). Per germline, CDR1 SQVTM and CDR2 ANQGSEA. Trimming took off 5 bases at V and 4 bases at J, with 11 bases between the two ends. The CDR3 length is 12 residues.

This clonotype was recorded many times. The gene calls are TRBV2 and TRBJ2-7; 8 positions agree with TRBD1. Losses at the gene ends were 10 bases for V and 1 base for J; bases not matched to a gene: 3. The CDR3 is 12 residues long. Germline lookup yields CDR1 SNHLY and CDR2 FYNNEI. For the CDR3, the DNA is TGTGCCACAGGACAGGGATCCTACGAGCAGTACTTC. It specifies CATGQGSYEQYF.

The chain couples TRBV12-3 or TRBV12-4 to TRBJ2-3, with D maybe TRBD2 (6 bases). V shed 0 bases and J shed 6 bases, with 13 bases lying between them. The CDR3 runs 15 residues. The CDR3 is CASSLALREGDTQYF. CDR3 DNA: TGTGCCAGCAGTTTAGCGCTGCGGGAAGGGGATACGCAGTATTTT.

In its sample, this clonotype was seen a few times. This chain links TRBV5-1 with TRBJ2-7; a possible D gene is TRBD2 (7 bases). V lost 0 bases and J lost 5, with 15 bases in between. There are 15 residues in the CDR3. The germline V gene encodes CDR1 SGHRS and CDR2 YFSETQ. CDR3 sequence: CASSLAGGLADEQYF. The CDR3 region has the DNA TGCGCCAGCAGCTTGGCCGGGGGGCTCGCCGACGAGCAGTACTTC.